The entry below gives a single TCR beta chain sequence along with its context. The antigen is unknown. The CDR3 extends over 16 amino acids. CDR1 is SGHTA and CDR2 is FQGNSA in the germline V gene. This sample was taken from a study of T cells expressing NK-cell markers. Study at large: It was from sorted CD3+CD56+NKG2C+, CD3+CD56+NKG2C- and CD3+CD56-NKG2C+ T cells that TCR beta repertoires came.

Overall study findings and caveats: Researchers report these clonotypes also headed the CD3+CD56-NKG2C+ fraction in four donors. The share of CD8+ T cells held by dominant NKG2C+ clonotypes was roughly 1.0-8% in 5 or 6 donors.

With UMIs, 5'RACE template switching was used to make TCR beta cDNA. TCRdb re-called the 5' RACE reads; one entry per CDR3 protein, DNA not given. Recorded for this sample: over 350,000 distinct CDR3 sequences. The sequence was collected from a woman aged 45-65 years in good health. Sequencing input: blood T cells: a sorted CD56 or NKG2C T cell subset, CD4+ or CD8+ T cells, or bulk PBMC T cells (not recorded which). The chain has TRBV7-2 and TRBJ2-1; as DNA is missing, the TRBD2 call by TCRdb cannot be tested. CDR3 amino acids: CASSTRTSGRVNEQFF. The variable domain in full, completed from reference TRBV7-2 and TRBJ2-1, reads GAGVSQSPSNKVTEKGKDVELRCDPISGHTALYWYRQSLGQGLEFLIYFQGNSAPDKSGLPSDRFSAERTGGSVSTLTIQRTQQEDSAVYLCASSTRTSGRVNEQFFGPGTRLTVL.